Listed below are T cell receptor beta chains from one sample, sequenced in a study of T cells in narcolepsy. Sequencing used immunoSEQ multiplex PCR; TCRdb keeps in-frame clones, though not all of them. The data show some 29,000 clones, over 75% seen once. Input material: memory (CD45RA-) CD4+ T cells from blood. These receptors all come from a human donor in good health. Both conserved end residues are part of each CDR3.

J gene	V gene	CDR3 protein
TRBJ2-2	TRBV4-3	CASSQGSGTGELFF
TRBJ2-3	TRBV5-1	CASSLAPGSGTDTQYF
TRBJ1-1	TRBV6-1	CASSGQGTGWQAFF
TRBJ2-5	TRBV5-8	CASSLGGGETQYF
TRBJ1-4	TRBV10-2	CASSESRGEVEKLFF
TRBJ2-7	TRBV10-3	CAISESLAGGYEQYF
TRBJ2-2	TRBV18	CASSEYGGDTGELFF
TRBJ2-3	TRBV29-1	CSVDLGVDTQYF
TRBJ1-3	TRBV30	CAWSGGQGYSGNTIYF
TRBJ2-5	TRBV7-7	CASSLGGAGSQETQYF
TRBJ1-5	TRBV4-3	CASSQLGQSNQPQHF
TRBJ2-5	TRBV5-5	CASSLRPGTSVETQYF
TRBJ2-1	TRBV19	CASKGLGTYNEQFF
TRBJ2-6	TRBV2	CASSETGSGANVLTF
TRBJ1-1	TRBV7-8	CASRLAGQNTEAFF
TRBJ2-7	TRBV10-3	CAISGAGSSYEQYF
TRBJ2-1	TRBV6-7	CASSSGLQIHQFF
NA	TRBV6-1	CASSARQAYEQYF
TRBJ2-1	TRBV6-1	CASSMGTSGNEQFF
TRBJ2-3	TRBV29-1	CSVEVRLTDTQYF
TRBJ2-5	TRBV28	CASRNRLAGGPPETQYF
TRBJ2-7	TRBV18	CASSPFSRDTYEQYF
TRBJ2-7	TRBV7-2	CASSLGRLGEQYF
TRBJ1-2	TRBV27	CASRAEGNYGYTF
TRBJ1-2	TRBV30	CAWRRGYGNYGYTF
TRBJ2-7	TRBV25-1	CASSPLAVAYEQYF
TRBJ2-5	TRBV7-7	CASSAQGGQTQYF
TRBJ2-5	TRBV14	CASSPRALKETQYF
TRBJ1-6	TRBV19	CASSNRDSYNSPLHF
TRBJ1-1	TRBV7-8	CASSLRREAFF
TRBJ1-1	TRBV7-9	CASSLDQGQGHTEAFF
TRBJ2-1	TRBV19	CASSSGLAGARNEQFF
TRBJ1-6	TRBV5-1	CASSLAGTGRSPLHF
TRBJ2-7	TRBV2	CASSELSRSSYEQYF
TRBJ1-1	TRBV4-1	CASSQIRLRGPEAFF
TRBJ1-2	TRBV27	CASSSDRVRGYTF
TRBJ1-4	TRBV6-6	CASSRASNEKLFF
TRBJ1-6	TRBV19	CASQGHGSPLHF
TRBJ2-1	TRBV5-1	CASSVGGTYNEQFF
TRBJ1-5	TRBV5-1	CASSLDRGEGQPQHF
TRBJ2-1	TRBV11-1	CASSLAGVFNEQFF
TRBJ1-2	TRBV12-1	CASSSNRGPTNYGYTF
TRBJ2-7	TRBV29-1	CSVEGGQGGNYEQYF
TRBJ1-5	TRBV28	CASSSRAHQPQHF
TRBJ1-3	TRBV4-2	CASYGNTIYF
TRBJ1-1	TRBV2	CASKDRGMGTEAFF
TRBJ2-2	TRBV5-1	CASSPVPGELFF
TRBJ1-2	TRBV19	CASTTAKWGYTF
TRBJ1-5	TRBV12-5	CASGPDRGGNQPQHF
TRBJ1-5	TRBV2	CASTRGGGWQPQHF
TRBJ2-5	TRBV19	CASRLAGWQETQYF
TRBJ1-2	TRBV6-1	CASSVPGHTITNGGYTF
TRBJ1-6	TRBV14	CASSPGQSYNSPLHF
TRBJ2-1	TRBV9	CASSVQTSGIGNEQFF
TRBJ2-3	TRBV15	CATSKPSTDTQYF